The sequence of this T cell receptor (beta chain) was determined in a study of cytomegalovirus exposure and HLA in healthy donors. Findings of the study overall: CMV serostatus was the sole immune exposure data available.

This clone was observed a single time. The antigen remains undetermined. Primers included in the PCR were 60 Vbeta and 13 Jbeta primers. The table came from immunoSEQ multiplex PCR; TCRdb's copy has only in-frame clones and leaves some out. The sample records 100,000 to 150,000 clones, about 80% being singletons. The CDR3 runs to 15 residues. CDR1 and CDR2 (germline): KGHSH, LQKENI. Trimming left V 3 bases short and J 5 bases short, with 14 bases between. The specimen sequenced was PBMCs. The chain has TRBV18 and TRBJ1-5, with D perhaps matching TRBD1 (5 bases). The sequence was collected from a man aged 25 to 45 in good health and CMV-seropositive. CDR3 protein: CASSPFGGEDQPQHF. The CDR3, as DNA: TGTGCCAGCTCACCTTTCGGGGGAGAGGATCAGCCCCAGCATTTT.